The present TCR beta chain was sequenced within a study of CD8+ T cells in alopecia areata (dated by TCRdb to between 2018 and 2020). Concerning the study at large: The treated patients took part in an open-label pilot trial in which moderate-to-severe alopecia areata was treated with oral tofacitinib at 5 to 10 mg twice daily. Disease severity in treated patients was measured with the SALT score, which quantifies the percentage of affected scalp surface area. Tofacitinib was given for 6 to 18 months, followed by 6 months of follow-up off drug to assess delayed response and recurrence. RNA was obtained with the PAXgene miRNA kit for fixed scalp, the miRNeasy kit for PBMCs, and the RNeasy kit for mouse skin. Clonality in the scalp was compared among normal scalp (n=4), patchy alopecia areata scalp (n=8), and alopecia totalis/universalis scalp (n=8). Tofacitinib-treated patients had biopsies at baseline and at 4 and 24 weeks of treatment, with a later scalp biopsy in several patients. In both human patients and the C3H/HeJ mouse model, the study applied high-throughput TCRbeta sequencing to look at T cell clonal expansion in alopecia areata. TCRbeta CDR3 regions were amplified by immunoSEQ multiplex PCR with 35 Vbeta forward and 13 Jbeta reverse primers. In humans, TCRbeta sequencing was performed on scalp tissue and on sorted CD4+ and CD8+ peripheral blood T cells from healthy controls and from patients with patchy or totalis/universalis alopecia areata. The investigation overall reported the following: Many expanded lesional clones persisted in scalp and blood during tofacitinib treatment, which may partly explain relapse after stopping treatment. Unlike mouse skin, which is dominated by gammadelta T cells, normal human skin has resident alphabeta T cells that are also sequenced, and this complicates analysis of the scalp TCR repertoire. Shared TCR sequences between patients were less evident than in mice, which may be partly attributable to HLA diversity in the patient population. Tofacitinib significantly lowered scalp clonality and the number of expanded CD8+ clones among the top 100 scalp clones. Lesional scalp, especially in alopecia totalis/universalis, showed higher clonality and more expanded CD8+ clones than normal scalp, suggesting antigenic drive. Because the treated cohort was small and included a single nonresponder, larger studies are needed to assess links between baseline CD8+ expansion and response.

The library was produced with the immunoSEQ multiplex PCR assay. RNA was extracted from all samples and reverse transcribed into cDNA as template for TCR sequencing. First-strand cDNA was synthesized with SuperScript III using a 2:1 mix of oligo-dT and random hexamers. Amplification bias was assessed with a synthetic immune receptor repertoire, and residual bias was removed computationally. On the authors' methods: Raw reads were preprocessed to remove errors, and CDR3 was defined according to IMGT conventions as the region from the conserved cysteine to phenylalanine. Clonality was computed by normalizing Shannon entropy by log2 of the number of productive unique TCRs and subtracting the result from 1. Whether scalp clones were CD4 or CD8 was inferred by matching scalp TCRbeta sequences against CD4 and CD8 repertoires sorted from blood. TCRdb obtained this table from immuneACCESS and retained in-frame rearrangements with V and J assigned. These tables miss some clones; where compared with another copy, unresolved V genes account for less than half of the shortfall, and the remainder is unexplained. The DNA was the basis for D and trimming; V, J and clone size are from that table. A total of some 190,000 clones appear in this sample, about half of them only once. The ten largest account for around 10% of the sample.

The treatment or condition label here, explained by the study, means: oral pan-JAK inhibitor, 5-10 mg twice daily. Lesional scalp punch biopsies and peripheral blood were collected from alopecia areata patients. PBMCs were isolated by density centrifugation and stained for CD3, CD4 and CD8, after which CD4+ and CD8+ T cells were sorted on a FACSAria. This clone was seen more than once but under ten times. Its antigen has not been determined. Base-call qualities are not available, and no considerably larger clone is one nucleotide away. The CDR3 goes from the cysteine to the phenylalanine over 16 residues. The CDR3 DNA has 48 bases and is translated from base 1. The germline V end is reduced by 5 bases and the J end by 3 bases; junction bases left unmatched: 9. CDR1 and CDR2 are drawn from the germline V gene (reference sequence): SEHNR, FQNEAQ.

The sample here was CD8+ T cells sorted from blood, taken around week 54, from a patient treated with tofacitinib. The chain employs TRBV7-9 and TRBJ2-1; 8 bases in the junction line up with TRBD1. The receptor was isolated from a human donor with alopecia areata. The DNA sequence is given as TGTGCCAGCAGCCTTAGGGCAGGGGGCTTCTACAATGAGCAGTTCTTC. This yields the protein CASSLRAGGFYNEQFF.